At least ten counts were recorded for the clone carrying this TCR beta chain. The target antigen is unknown. The data are from a study of T cells in Graves' hyperthyroidism and ophthalmopathy. Study-level background: The initial diagnosis was the point when peripheral blood was collected, ahead of any treatment. Findings of the study overall: Most expanded thyroid clonotypes above 0.001 recurred in blood.

Graves' hyperthyroidism is called stable when ophthalmopathy does not progress within 18 months. PBMCs were obtained from about 10 ml fresh peripheral blood. CDR1 and CDR2 from the germline V gene are MNHEY and SMNVEV (reference sequence). Trimming shortened V by 3 bases and J by 2 bases, and 11 bases separated the two germline ends. This CDR3 region has 14 residues. Researchers amplified the TCR beta CDR3 regions from RNA transcripts. HTBI primers were used for first-round RT-PCR of the TCR CDR3. Each CDR3 protein gets one entry after TCRdb re-called the multiplex PCR reads with MiXCR. Counted here are around 500,000 distinct CDR3 sequences, 14% occurring once; the ten biggest clones make up 15% to 20%.

The genes are TRBV27 and TRBJ2-7; D possibly corresponds to TRBD2 (6 bases). Sequencing was performed on blood. The TCR was taken from a woman aged 18-29 years with Graves' hyperthyroidism. CDR3 in DNA: TGTGCCAGCAGTTTTGCGGGAAGCCCCTACGAGCAGTACGTC. As protein: CASSFAGSPYEQYV.